The next 18 T cell receptor beta chains were all read from a single sample in a study of response to subunit inactivated influenza vaccine. TCRdb recomputed calls from the RT-PCR reads with MiXCR, one row per CDR3 protein. The repertoire holds 500,000 to 550,000 distinct CDR3 sequences, around a quarter seen once, with approximately 3% in the top ten. The same sample was also used in a study of T cells expressing NK-cell markers. That report adds: As the method of synthesis, 5'RACE template switching with UMIs yielded TCR beta cDNA.

The input for sequencing was CD4+ T cells sorted from PBMCs, taken approximately 12 days after vaccination. These receptors were taken from a man aged 50 or older who received an inactivated influenza vaccine.

The J gene is TRBJ1-5, the V gene TRBV27; 7 bases are a match to TRBD1. The V segment lost 5 bases and the J segment 1 base; nucleotides outside the gene matches: 14. CDR3 size: 18 residues. Germline CDR1 reads MNHEY; CDR2 reads SMNVEV (reference sequence). This chain's CDR3 is CASSPLRQGETSNQPQHF. The CDR3 nucleotides are TGTGCCAGCAGTCCGCTGAGACAGGGTGAAACGAGCAATCAGCCCCAGCATTTT.

This clonotype has a handful of counts. The V call is TRBV19, the J call TRBJ1-5; D call uncertain. Trimming shortened V by 1 base and J by 11 bases, and 15 bases separated the two germline ends. The CDR3 spans 14 residues. Germline V lookup: CDR1 LNHDA, CDR2 SQIVND (reference sequence). As DNA, the CDR3 is TGTGCCAGTAGTATAGTCCCCACACAAGCGGCCCAGCATTTT. Its protein is CASSIVPTQAAQHF. The full variable domain, completed using reference TRBV19 and TRBJ1-5, is DGGITQSPKYLFRKEGQNVTLSCEQNLNHDAMYWYRQDPGQGLRLIYYSQIVNDFQKGDIAEGYSVSREKKESFPLTVTSAQKNPTAFYLCASSIVPTQAAQHFGDGTRLSIL.

The chain couples TRBV5-1 to TRBJ1-1; 9 nucleotides align to TRBD1. CDR1 and CDR2 from the germline V gene are SGHRS and YFSETQ. The CDR3 spans 15 residues. V lost 4 bases, J lost 1 base, and 5 bases stayed unmatched. This chain's CDR3 is CASSRDRATNTEAFF. As DNA, the CDR3 is TGCGCCAGCAGCCGGGACAGGGCAACGAACACTGAAGCTTTCTTT.

The V gene is TRBV20-1, the J gene TRBJ2-3; TRBD2 aligns across 14 bases. The J segment lost 4 bases and the V segment lost 3 bases, leaving 3 bases of the junction unmatched. CDR3 length equals 15 residues. Germline CDR1 DFQATT, CDR2 SNEGSKA (reference sequence). CDR3 in amino acids: CSASKTSGRADTQYF. The CDR3 coding sequence is TGCAGTGCTAGTAAGACTAGCGGGAGGGCAGATACGCAGTATTTT.

This clonotype has just a few counts. This chain connects TRBV18 to TRBJ2-7; D may be TRBD2 (7 bases). The V gene lost 0 bases and the J gene lost 0 bases, with 12 bases spanning the gap. Germline V CDR1 and CDR2: KGHSH, LQKENI. There are 16 residues in the CDR3. CDR3 region: CASSPPGRGGSYEQYF. CDR3 bases: TGTGCCAGCTCACCACCGGGAAGGGGGGGCTCCTACGAGCAGTACTTC.

There are many counts of this clonotype. V gene TRBV12-3 or TRBV12-4 combines with J gene TRBJ2-5; no firm D call. Trimming stripped 5 bases from V and 8 bases from J, with 9 bases between. The CDR3 is made up of 11 amino acids. CDR3: CASSPAGTQYF. CDR3 sequence (DNA): TGTGCCAGCAGTCCGGCCGGAACCCAGTACTTC.

This rearrangement joins TRBV12-3 or TRBV12-4 to TRBJ1-6; D not resolved. This CDR3 contains 12 residues. With 2 bases removed from V and 16 bases from J, the gap between germline ends came to 12 bases. The CDR3 bases are TGTGCCAGCAGTTTATTCGAAGGCTCTCTCCACTTT. This translates into CASSLFEGSLHF.

The chain carries TRBV2 and TRBJ1-4; D remains ambiguous. The CDR3 totals 13 residues. In germline, CDR1 is SNHLY, CDR2 FYNNEI. V lost 6 bases and J 4 bases, leaving 9 bases between the germline ends. CDR3 in amino acids: CASRRSFNEKLFF. The CDR3 DNA follows: TGTGCCAGCAGAAGAAGCTTTAATGAAAAACTGTTTTTT.

V gene TRBV7-2 combines with J gene TRBJ2-1; D is ambiguous. V was trimmed by 1 base and J by 13 bases, leaving 14 bases between them. This CDR3 is built from 13 residues. CDR1 and CDR2 (germline): SGHTA, FQGNSA. The DNA for the CDR3 is TGTGCCAGCAGCTTAGGTGGTTTGGACCGCCAGTTCTTC. Amino acids: CASSLGGLDRQFF.

This clonotype turned up a few times. The V call is TRBV20-1, the J call TRBJ1-4; TRBD1 matches 7 bases. From germline, CDR1 is DFQATT and CDR2 SNEGSKA (reference sequence). The CDR3 loop spans 14 amino acids. Trimming took 6 bases from V and 5 from J; bases not matched to a gene: 9. CDR3 in DNA: TGCAGTGCCCCCGGGGACAGTAGGAATGAAAAACTGTTTTTT. Translation: CSAPGDSRNEKLFF.

The table lists this clonotype with a few counts. The V call is TRBV11-3, the J call TRBJ2-5; D might be TRBD1 or TRBD2, each matching 5 bases. The CDR3 is 13 residues long. Germline V gives CDR1 SGHNT, CDR2 YENEEA. Trimming removed 5 bases from V and 5 bases from J, with 12 bases in between. The CDR3 reads CASSPPGTETQYF. CDR3 in DNA: TGTGCCAGCAGCCCCCCGGGGACGGAGACCCAGTACTTC. Complete variable domain (other parts from reference TRBV11-3 and TRBJ2-5): EAGVVQSPRYKIIEKKQPVAFWCNPISGHNTLYWYLQNLGQGPELLIRYENEEAVDDSQLPKDRFSAERLKGVDSTLKIQPAELGDSAVYLCASSPPGTETQYFGPGTRLLVL.

In its sample, this clonotype was seen a few times. The rearrangement joins TRBV7-2 to TRBJ2-1; tentative D call: TRBD2 (6 bases). Germline V gene data show CDR1 as SGHTA and CDR2 as FQGNSA. The CDR3 is made up of 12 amino acids. Trimming took off 5 bases at V and 9 bases at J, with 11 bases between the two ends. The DNA of the CDR3 is TGTGCCAGCAGCCTTGGACTAACTGAGCAGTTCTTC. Its protein is CASSLGLTEQFF.

The rearrangement joins TRBV6-2 or TRBV6-3 to TRBJ2-1, with 9 bases aligning to TRBD2. Germline lookup yields CDR1 MNHEY and CDR2 SVGEGT. The CDR3 length is 13 residues. After removal of 6 bases from V and 14 bases from J, the junction contained 11 bases not matched to a gene. The CDR3 bases are TGTGCCAGCAGCAGAGGACTAGCGCCAGGGGAGTTCTTC. It codes for CASSRGLAPGEFF.

This clonotype was picked up many times. The V and J genes are TRBV7-8 and TRBJ1-2, with D possibly TRBD1 on 6 matching bases. This CDR3 is built from 15 residues. Germline V gene lookup returns CDR1 SGHVS and CDR2 FQNEAQ. V was pared by 5 bases and J by 2 bases, with 15 bases between. The CDR3 region has the DNA TGTGCCAGCAGCCGAGATGGGGGGCGGAACTATGGCTACACCTTC. Residues: CASSRDGGRNYGYTF.

In its sample, this clonotype was seen many times. The genes are TRBV12-3 or TRBV12-4 and TRBJ1-6; D is ambiguous. Trimming took off 8 bases at V and 0 bases at J, with 5 bases between the two ends. The CDR3 spans 13 residues. CDR3 residues: CASRSSYNSPLHF. The CDR3 DNA reads TGTGCCAGCCGGAGCTCCTATAATTCACCCCTCCACTTT.

The chain recombines TRBV29-1 with TRBJ2-1, with D perhaps TRBD2 (5 bases). Germline lookup yields CDR1 SQVTM and CDR2 ANQGSEA. CDR3 length: 10 residues. V gave up 4 bases and J gave up 10 bases, with 8 bases separating them. The DNA of the CDR3 is TGCAGCGTTGGAGGGCGGGAGCAGTTCTTC. Protein sequence: CSVGGREQFF.

This rearrangement joins TRBV28 to TRBJ2-7; D may correspond to TRBD1 or TRBD2 (5 bases each). Germline V lookup: CDR1 MDHEN, CDR2 SYDVKM. The CDR3 runs 14 residues. V was shortened by 2 bases and J by 7 bases, with 15 bases between the two germline ends. In nucleotides, the CDR3 is TGTGCCAGCAGTTTAACGGGGCCGTCGGGGGAGCAGTACTTC. This sequence encodes CASSLTGPSGEQYF.

The chain joins TRBV12-3 or TRBV12-4 to TRBJ1-6; 7 nucleotides align to TRBD1. V trimming: 3 bases; J trimming: 6 bases; junction bases outside the gene matches: 5. The CDR3 consists of 15 residues. The CDR3 sequence is CASSFWDRTNSPLHF. CDR3 DNA sequence: TGTGCCAGCAGTTTCTGGGACAGAACTAATTCACCCCTCCACTTT.